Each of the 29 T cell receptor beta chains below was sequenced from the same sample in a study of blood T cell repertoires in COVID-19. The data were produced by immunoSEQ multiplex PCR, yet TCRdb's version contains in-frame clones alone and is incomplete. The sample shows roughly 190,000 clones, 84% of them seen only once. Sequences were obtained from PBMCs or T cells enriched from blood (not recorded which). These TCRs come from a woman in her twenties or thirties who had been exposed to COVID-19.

The CDR3 reads CASRSGGGLSEQYF. The CDR3 region has the DNA TGTGCCAGCAGGTCCGGGGGGGGCCTTTCCGAGCAGTACTTC. The genes are TRBV28 and TRBJ2-7; TRBD2 aligns across 8 bases. This CDR3 region has 14 residues. Germline loops: CDR1 MDHEN, CDR2 SYDVKM. With V trimmed by 6 bases and J by 6 bases, 10 bases remained unmatched.

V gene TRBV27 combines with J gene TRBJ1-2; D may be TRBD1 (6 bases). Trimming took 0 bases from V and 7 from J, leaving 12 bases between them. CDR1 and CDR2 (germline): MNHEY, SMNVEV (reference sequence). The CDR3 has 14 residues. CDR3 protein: CASSLSRGRGGYTF. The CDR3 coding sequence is TGTGCCAGCAGTTTATCTAGGGGCAGGGGTGGCTACACCTTC.

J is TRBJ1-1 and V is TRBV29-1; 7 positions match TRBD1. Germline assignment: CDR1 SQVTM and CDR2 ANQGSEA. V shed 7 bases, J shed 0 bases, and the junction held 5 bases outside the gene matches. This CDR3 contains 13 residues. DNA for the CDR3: TGCAGCGGGAGGGGGCTTATGAACACTGAAGCTTTCTTT. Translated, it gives CSGRGLMNTEAFF. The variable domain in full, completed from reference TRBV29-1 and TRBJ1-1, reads SAVISQKPSRDICQRGTSLTIQCQVDSQVTMMFWYRQQPGQSLTLIATANQGSEATYESGFVIDKFPISRPNLTFSTLTVSNMSPEDSSIYLCSGRGLMNTEAFFGQGTRLTVV.

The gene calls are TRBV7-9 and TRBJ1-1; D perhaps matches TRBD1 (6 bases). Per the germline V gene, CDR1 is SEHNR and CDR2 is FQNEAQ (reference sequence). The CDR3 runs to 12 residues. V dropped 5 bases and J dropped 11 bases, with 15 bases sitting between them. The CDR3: CASSPGGGMAFF. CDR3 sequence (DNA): TGTGCCAGCAGCCCGGGGGGGGGCATGGCTTTCTTT.

The CDR3 region has the DNA TGTGCCAGCAGGACTAGCGGGGCGCCAGATACGCAGTATTTT. It codes for CASRTSGAPDTQYF. This chain links TRBV9 with TRBJ2-3, with 11 bases that match TRBD2. V trimming: 5 bases; J trimming: 4 bases; junction bases outside the gene matches: 3. Germline values: CDR1 SGDLS, CDR2 YYNGEE. The CDR3 runs to 14 residues.

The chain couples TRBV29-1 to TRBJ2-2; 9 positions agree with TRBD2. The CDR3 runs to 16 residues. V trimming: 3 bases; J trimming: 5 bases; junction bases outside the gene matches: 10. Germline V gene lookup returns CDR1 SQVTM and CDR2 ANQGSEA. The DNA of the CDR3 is TGCAGCGTTGACGACAGCGGGGGGAGATGGACCGGGGAGCTGTTTTTT. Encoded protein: CSVDDSGGRWTGELFF.

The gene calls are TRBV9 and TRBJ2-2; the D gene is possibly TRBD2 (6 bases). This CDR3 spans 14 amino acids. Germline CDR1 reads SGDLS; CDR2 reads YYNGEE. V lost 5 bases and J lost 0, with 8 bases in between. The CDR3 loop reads CASSPGANTGELFF. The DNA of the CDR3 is TGTGCCAGCAGTCCGGGGGCGAACACCGGGGAGCTGTTTTTT.

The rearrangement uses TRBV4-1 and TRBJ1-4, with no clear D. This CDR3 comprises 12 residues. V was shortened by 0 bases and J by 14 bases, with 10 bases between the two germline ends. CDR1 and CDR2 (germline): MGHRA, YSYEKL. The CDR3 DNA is TGCGCCAGCAGCCAAGATTACGGGATCCTGTTTTTT. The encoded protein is CASSQDYGILFF.

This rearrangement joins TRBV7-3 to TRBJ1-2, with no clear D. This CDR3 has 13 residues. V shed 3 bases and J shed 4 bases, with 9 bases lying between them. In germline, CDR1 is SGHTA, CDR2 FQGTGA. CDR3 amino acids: CASSLSGLYGYTF. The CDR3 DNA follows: TGTGCCAGCAGCTTGTCAGGCCTCTATGGCTACACCTTC.

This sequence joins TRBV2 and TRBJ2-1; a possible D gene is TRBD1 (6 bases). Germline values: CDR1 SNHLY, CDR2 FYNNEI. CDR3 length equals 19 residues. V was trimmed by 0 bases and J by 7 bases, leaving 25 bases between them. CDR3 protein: CASSEAQGQSTARRNEQFF. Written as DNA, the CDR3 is TGTGCCAGCAGTGAAGCGCAGGGGCAGTCTACAGCCCGAAGGAATGAGCAGTTCTTC.

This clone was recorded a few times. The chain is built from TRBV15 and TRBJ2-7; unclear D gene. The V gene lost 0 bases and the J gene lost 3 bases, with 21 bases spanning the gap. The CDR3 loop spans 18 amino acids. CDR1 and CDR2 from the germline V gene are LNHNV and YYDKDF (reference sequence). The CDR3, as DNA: TGTGCCACCAGCAGAGACGTACCCCATGGGCAGTACCACTACGAGCAGTACTTC. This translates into CATSRDVPHGQYHYEQYF. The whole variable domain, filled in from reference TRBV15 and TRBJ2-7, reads DAMVIQNPRYQVTQFGKPVTLSCSQTLNHNVMYWYQQKSSQAPKLLFHYYDKDFNNEADTPDNFQSRRPNTSFCFLDIRSPGLGDTAMYLCATSRDVPHGQYHYEQYFGPGTRLTVT.

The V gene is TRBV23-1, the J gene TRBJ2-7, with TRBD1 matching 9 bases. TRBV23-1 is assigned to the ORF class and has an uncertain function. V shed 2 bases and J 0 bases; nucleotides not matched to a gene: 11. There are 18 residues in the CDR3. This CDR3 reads CASSQRGGTGSFSYEQYF. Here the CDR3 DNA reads TGCGCCAGCAGTCAAAGAGGTGGGACAGGGAGTTTCTCCTACGAGCAGTACTTC.

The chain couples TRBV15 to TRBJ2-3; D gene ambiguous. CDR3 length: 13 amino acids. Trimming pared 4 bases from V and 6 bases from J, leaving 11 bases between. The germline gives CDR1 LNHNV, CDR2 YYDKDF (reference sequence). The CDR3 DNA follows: TGTGCCACCAGCATAGACCCTAGGGATACGCAGTATTTT. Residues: CATSIDPRDTQYF.

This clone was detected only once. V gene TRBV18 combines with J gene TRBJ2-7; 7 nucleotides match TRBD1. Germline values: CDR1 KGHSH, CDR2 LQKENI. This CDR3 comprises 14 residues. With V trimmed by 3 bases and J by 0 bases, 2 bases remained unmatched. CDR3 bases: TGTGCCAGCTCACCGACAGGGAGCTCCTACGAGCAGTACTTC. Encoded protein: CASSPTGSSYEQYF.

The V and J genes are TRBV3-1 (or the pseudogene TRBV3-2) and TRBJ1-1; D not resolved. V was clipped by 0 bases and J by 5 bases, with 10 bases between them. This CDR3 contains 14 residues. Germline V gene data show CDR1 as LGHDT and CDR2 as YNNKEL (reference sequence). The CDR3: CASSQDPPRTEAFF. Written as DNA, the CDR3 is TGTGCCAGCAGCCAAGATCCCCCGAGAACTGAAGCTTTCTTT.

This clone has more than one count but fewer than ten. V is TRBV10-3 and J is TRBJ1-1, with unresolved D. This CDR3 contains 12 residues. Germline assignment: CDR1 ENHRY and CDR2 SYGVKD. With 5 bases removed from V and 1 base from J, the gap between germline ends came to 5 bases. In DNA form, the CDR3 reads TGTGCCATCAGTTCCTGGAACACTGAAGCTTTCTTT. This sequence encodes CAISSWNTEAFF.

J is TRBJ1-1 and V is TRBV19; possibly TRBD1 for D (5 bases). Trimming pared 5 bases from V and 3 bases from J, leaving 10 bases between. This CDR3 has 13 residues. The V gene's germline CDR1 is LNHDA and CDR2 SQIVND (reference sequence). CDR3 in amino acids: CASSDTGDTEAFF. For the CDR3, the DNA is TGTGCCAGTAGTGACACGGGGGACACTGAAGCTTTCTTT.

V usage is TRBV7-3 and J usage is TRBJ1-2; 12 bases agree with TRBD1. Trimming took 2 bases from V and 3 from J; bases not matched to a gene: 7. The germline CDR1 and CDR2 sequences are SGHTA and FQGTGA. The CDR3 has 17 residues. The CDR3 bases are TGTGCCAGCAGCTTACCCGGGACAGGGGGCGCGTACTATGGCTACACCTTC. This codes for CASSLPGTGGAYYGYTF.

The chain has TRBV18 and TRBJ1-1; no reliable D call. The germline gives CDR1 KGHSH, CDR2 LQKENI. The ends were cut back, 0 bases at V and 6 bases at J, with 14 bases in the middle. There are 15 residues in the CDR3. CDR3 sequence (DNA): TGTGCCAGCTCACCACCTCTATCCCTCCTGGCTGAAGCTTTCTTT. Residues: CASSPPLSLLAEAFF.

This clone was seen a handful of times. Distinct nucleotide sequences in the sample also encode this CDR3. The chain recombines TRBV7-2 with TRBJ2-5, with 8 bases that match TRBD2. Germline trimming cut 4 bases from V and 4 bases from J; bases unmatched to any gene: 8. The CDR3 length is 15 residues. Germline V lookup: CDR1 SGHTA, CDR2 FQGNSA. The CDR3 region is CASSSGRGGPETQYF. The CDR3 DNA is TGTGCCAGCAGCTCAGGTCGGGGGGGGCCAGAGACCCAGTACTTC.

The CDR3 DNA is TGTGCCAGCAGCTTGAGCCAGCCTAGCTCCTACGAGCAGTACTTC. It codes for CASSLSQPSSYEQYF. The chain links TRBV5-6 to TRBJ2-7, with no clear D. The CDR3 is made up of 15 amino acids. The V gene's germline CDR1 is SGHDT and CDR2 YYEEEE. V lost 1 base and J lost 0, with 11 bases in between. The variable domain in full, with the rest retrieved from reference TRBV5-6 and TRBJ2-7, is DAGVTQSPTHLIKTRGQQVTLRCSPKSGHDTVSWYQQALGQGPQFIFQYYEEEERQRGNFPDRFSGHQFPNYSSELNVNALLLGDSALYLCASSLSQPSSYEQYFGPGTRLTVT.

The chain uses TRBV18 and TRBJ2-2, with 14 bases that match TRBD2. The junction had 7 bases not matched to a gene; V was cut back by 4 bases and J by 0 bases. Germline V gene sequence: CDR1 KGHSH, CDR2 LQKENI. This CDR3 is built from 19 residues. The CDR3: CASSLRLTSGGANTGELFF. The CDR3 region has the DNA TGTGCCAGCTCACTCCGCTTGACTAGCGGGGGGGCGAACACCGGGGAGCTGTTTTTT.

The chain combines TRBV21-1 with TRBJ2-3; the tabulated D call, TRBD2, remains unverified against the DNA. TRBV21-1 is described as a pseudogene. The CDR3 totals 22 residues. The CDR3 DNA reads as TGTGCCAGCAGCCCTGCTCGACTAGCGGGGGGCACTTTATTGGCCTGCACAGATACGCAGTATTTT. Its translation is CASSPARLAGGTLLACTDTQYF.

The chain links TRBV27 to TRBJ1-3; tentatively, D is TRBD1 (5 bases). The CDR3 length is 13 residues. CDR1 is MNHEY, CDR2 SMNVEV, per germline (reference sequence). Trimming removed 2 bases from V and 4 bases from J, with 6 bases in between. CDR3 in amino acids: CASSLNRGNTIYF. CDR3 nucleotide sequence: TGTGCCAGCAGTTTAAACAGGGGAAACACCATATATTTT.

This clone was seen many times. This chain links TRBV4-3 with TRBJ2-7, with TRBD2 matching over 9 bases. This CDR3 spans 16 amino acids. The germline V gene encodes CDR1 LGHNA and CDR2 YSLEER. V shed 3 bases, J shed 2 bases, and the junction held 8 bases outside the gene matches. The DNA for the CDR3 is TGCGCCAGCAGCCATAGTGCTAGCGGGGAAACCTACGAGCAGTACTTC. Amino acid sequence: CASSHSASGETYEQYF.

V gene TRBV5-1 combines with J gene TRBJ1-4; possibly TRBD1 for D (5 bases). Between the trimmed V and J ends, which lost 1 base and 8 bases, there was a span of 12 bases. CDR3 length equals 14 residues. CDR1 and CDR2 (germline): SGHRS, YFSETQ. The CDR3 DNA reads TGCGCCAGCAGCTTGAGCAGGGCGAAGGAAAAACTGTTTTTT. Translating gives CASSLSRAKEKLFF.

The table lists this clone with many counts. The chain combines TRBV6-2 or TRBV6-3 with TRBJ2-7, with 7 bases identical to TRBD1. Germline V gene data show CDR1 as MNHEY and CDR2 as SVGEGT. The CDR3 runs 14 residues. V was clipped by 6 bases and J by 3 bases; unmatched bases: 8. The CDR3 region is CASSPGGYLYEQYF. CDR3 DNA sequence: TGTGCCAGCAGCCCAGGGGGTTATCTCTACGAGCAGTACTTC.

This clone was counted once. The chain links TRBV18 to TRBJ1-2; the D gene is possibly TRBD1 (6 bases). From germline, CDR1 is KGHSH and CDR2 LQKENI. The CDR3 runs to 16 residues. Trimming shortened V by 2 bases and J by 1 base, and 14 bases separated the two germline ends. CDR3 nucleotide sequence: TGTGCCAGCTCACCATCTTCCACAGGGATTAACTATGGCTACACCTTC. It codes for CASSPSSTGINYGYTF.

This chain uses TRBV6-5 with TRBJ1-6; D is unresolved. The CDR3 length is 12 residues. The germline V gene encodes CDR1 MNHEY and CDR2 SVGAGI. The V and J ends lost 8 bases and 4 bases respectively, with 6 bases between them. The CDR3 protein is CASQEYNSPLHF. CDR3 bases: TGTGCCAGCCAGGAATATAATTCACCCCTCCACTTT.